The TCR beta chain described here comes from a study of blood T cell repertoires in COVID-19. This clone was detected only a few times. The trim removed 6 bases at V and 8 bases at J, leaving 9 bases unmatched. This CDR3 spans 14 amino acids. Germline V gene sequence: CDR1 MGHRA, CDR2 YSYEKL. TCRdb keeps only in-frame clones here, not all; method: immunoSEQ multiplex PCR. The sample records approximately 180,000 clones, roughly 85% being singletons. This receptor was obtained from a human donor with active or convalescent COVID-19. The donor label of this sample is uncertain. The rearrangement uses TRBV4-1 and TRBJ1-4; 7 bases align to TRBD1. Source material: peripheral blood. Written as DNA, the CDR3 is TGCGCCAGCAGACACACAGGGGTGATAGAAAAACTGTTTTTT. It encodes CASRHTGVIEKLFF.